Listed below are T cell receptor beta chains from one sample, sequenced in a study of T cells in Graves' hyperthyroidism and ophthalmopathy. MiXCR, applied by TCRdb to the multiplex PCR reads, yields one record per CDR3 protein. The repertoire holds 550,000 to 800,000 distinct CDR3 sequences, with roughly a sixth as singletons. Sequences were obtained from blood. The receptors shown here come from a man between 50 and 59 years old with Graves' hyperthyroidism. CDR3s include the opening cysteine and the closing phenylalanine or tryptophan. The D gene is left open where the match is weak. Size tells how often a clone was seen (once, few, many) or the class of an expanded clone, and some rows leave it out.

clone_size: .
v_call: TRBV30
j_call: TRBJ2-7
d_call: TRBD1
cdr3_aa: CAWIRGIHEQYF
cdr3_nt: TGTGCCTGGATCAGGGGGATCCACGAGCAGTACTTC

clone_size: many
v_call: TRBV28
j_call: TRBJ1-1
d_call: TRBD1
cdr3_aa: CASSFPGQGADTEAFF
cdr3_nt: TGTGCCAGCAGCTTCCCGGGACAGGGGGCGGACACTGAAGCTTTCTTT

clone_size: many
v_call: TRBV12-3/TRBV12-4
j_call: TRBJ2-2
d_call: TRBD2
cdr3_aa: CASSSSGRSAGELFF
cdr3_nt: TGTGCCAGCAGTTCAAGCGGGAGGAGCGCCGGGGAGCTGTTTTTT

clone_size: many
v_call: TRBV27
j_call: TRBJ2-7
d_call: .
cdr3_aa: CASSLDLYGKLNEQYF
cdr3_nt: TGTGCCAGCAGTTTAGACCTCTATGGGAAGCTCAACGAGCAGTACTTC

clone_size: many
v_call: TRBV15
j_call: TRBJ2-4
d_call: TRBD2
cdr3_aa: CATSRGLAGALAKNIQYF
cdr3_nt: TGTGCCACCAGCAGGGGACTAGCGGGAGCCCTAGCCAAAAACATTCAGTACTTC

clone_size: .
v_call: TRBV20-1
j_call: TRBJ2-5
d_call: TRBD2
cdr3_aa: CSASPILAGIQETQYF
cdr3_nt: TGCAGTGCTAGCCCGATTCTAGCGGGGATTCAAGAGACCCAGTACTTC

clone_size: few
v_call: TRBV24-1
j_call: TRBJ2-1
d_call: TRBD2
cdr3_aa: CATSALAGEKNEQFF
cdr3_nt: TGTGCCACCAGTGCCCTAGCGGGAGAAAAAAATGAGCAGTTCTTC

clone_size: many
v_call: TRBV13
j_call: TRBJ2-5
d_call: TRBD1
cdr3_aa: CASSRMTGAVVATQYF
cdr3_nt: TGTGCCAGCAGCCGAATGACAGGGGCAGTCGTTGCGACCCAGTACTTC

clone_size: many
v_call: TRBV11-2
j_call: TRBJ2-1
d_call: TRBD1
cdr3_aa: CASSLGRGFEQFF
cdr3_nt: TGTGCCAGCAGCTTAGGCAGGGGGTTTGAGCAGTTCTTC

clone_size: once
v_call: TRBV19
j_call: TRBJ2-1
d_call: .
cdr3_aa: CASSIAGNFYNEQFF
cdr3_nt: TGTGCCAGTAGTATAGCGGGGAACTTTTACAATGAGCAGTTCTTC

clone_size: .
v_call: TRBV9
j_call: TRBJ2-3
d_call: TRBD2
cdr3_aa: CASSVADSGRRDTQYF
cdr3_nt: TGTGCCAGCAGCGTGGCGGATAGCGGGAGAAGAGATACGCAGTATTTT

clone_size: many
v_call: TRBV3-1
j_call: TRBJ2-7
d_call: TRBD2
cdr3_aa: CASSLVGGGEQYF
cdr3_nt: TGTGCCAGCAGCCTAGTCGGCGGGGGCGAGCAGTACTTC

clone_size: few
v_call: TRBV27
j_call: TRBJ2-7
d_call: .
cdr3_aa: CASSFTGGQVYEQYF
cdr3_nt: TGTGCCAGCAGTTTCACAGGAGGACAAGTCTACGAGCAGTACTTC

clone_size: many
v_call: TRBV5-1
j_call: TRBJ2-1
d_call: .
cdr3_aa: CASRGSQEQFF
cdr3_nt: TGCGCCAGCAGGGGCAGCCAGGAGCAGTTCTTC

clone_size: .
v_call: TRBV27
j_call: TRBJ1-5
d_call: .
cdr3_aa: CASSLSAPVNQPQHF
cdr3_nt: TGTGCCAGCAGTCTCAGTGCCCCAGTCAATCAGCCCCAGCATTTT

clone_size: many
v_call: TRBV27
j_call: TRBJ1-2
d_call: .
cdr3_aa: CASSYAGTSPGYTF
cdr3_nt: TGTGCCAGCAGTTATGCCGGGACAAGTCCTGGCTACACCTTC